This T cell receptor (beta chain) was documented in a study of metastatic and nonmetastatic thyroid tumors. In the study overall: The study looked at repertoires side by side in blood and in tumor or nodule tissue from malignant and benign thyroid patients.

This CDR3 region has 12 residues. Germline V CDR1 and CDR2: LNHDA, SQIVND (reference sequence). V was cut by 8 bases and J by 9 bases, with 11 bases left in between. TCRdb reassembled clones from the PCR reads with MiXCR. The repertoire consists of about 20,000 clones, with over 20% occurring once and the leading ten covering about a sixth. This clone was picked up many times. Thyroid surgery had not been preceded by any treatment in any patient. Sample: tumor tissue. The gene calls are TRBV19 and TRBJ1-6; D remains ambiguous. This receptor was identified in a female donor with papillary thyroid cancer or a benign thyroid nodule (not recorded which). Some clones in this sample may be carry-over from other donors' samples. CDR3 DNA: TGTGCCAGTGAGGGAGGCGGTTCACCCCTCCACTTT. It encodes CASEGGGSPLHF.